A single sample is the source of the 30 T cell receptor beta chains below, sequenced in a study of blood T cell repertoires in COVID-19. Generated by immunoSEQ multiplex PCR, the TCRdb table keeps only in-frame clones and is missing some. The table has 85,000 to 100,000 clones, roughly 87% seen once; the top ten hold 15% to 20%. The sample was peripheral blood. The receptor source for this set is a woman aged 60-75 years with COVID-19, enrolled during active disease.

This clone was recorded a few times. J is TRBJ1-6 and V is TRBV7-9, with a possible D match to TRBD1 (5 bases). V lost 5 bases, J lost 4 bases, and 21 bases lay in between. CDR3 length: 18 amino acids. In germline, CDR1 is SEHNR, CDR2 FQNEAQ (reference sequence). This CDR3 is CASSPANGGSSYNSPLHF. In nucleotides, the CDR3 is TGTGCCAGCAGCCCGGCAAACGGGGGATCATCGTATAATTCACCCCTCCACTTT.

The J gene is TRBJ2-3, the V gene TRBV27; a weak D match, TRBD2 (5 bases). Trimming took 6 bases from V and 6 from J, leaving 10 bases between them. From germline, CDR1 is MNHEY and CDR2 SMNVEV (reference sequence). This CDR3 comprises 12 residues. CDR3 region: CASSRRGDTQYF. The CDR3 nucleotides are TGTGCCAGCAGCCGACGGGGTGATACGCAGTATTTT.

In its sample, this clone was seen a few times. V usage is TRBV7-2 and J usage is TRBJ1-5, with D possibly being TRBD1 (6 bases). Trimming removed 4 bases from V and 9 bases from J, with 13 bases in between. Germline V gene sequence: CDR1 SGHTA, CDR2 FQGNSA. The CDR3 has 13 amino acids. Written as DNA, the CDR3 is TGTGCCAGCAGCTCAGGGCAGGGGTTGCCCCAGCATTTT. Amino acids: CASSSGQGLPQHF.

CDR3 in amino acids: CASSHLFFRGYTEAFF. The CDR3 DNA sequence: TGTGCCAGCAGTCACCTCTTTTTCAGGGGCTACACTGAAGCTTTCTTT. This chain uses TRBV6-2 or TRBV6-3 with TRBJ1-1, with a weak D call TRBD1 (6 bases). The germline gives CDR1 MNHEY, CDR2 SVGEGT. The V end lost 5 bases, the J end lost 3 bases, and 19 bases lay between the germline ends. CDR3 size: 16 residues.

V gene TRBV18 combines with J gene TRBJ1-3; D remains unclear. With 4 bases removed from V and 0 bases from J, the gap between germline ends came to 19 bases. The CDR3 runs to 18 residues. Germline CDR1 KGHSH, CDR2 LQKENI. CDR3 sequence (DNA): TGTGCCAGCTCACAACTAAGCCCCCCTACGACCTCTGGAAACACCATATATTTT. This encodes CASSQLSPPTTSGNTIYF.

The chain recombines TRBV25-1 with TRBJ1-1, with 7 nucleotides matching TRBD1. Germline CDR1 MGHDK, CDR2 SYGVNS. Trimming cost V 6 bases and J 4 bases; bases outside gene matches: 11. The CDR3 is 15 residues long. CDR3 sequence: CASSRNRGLGTEAFF. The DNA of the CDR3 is TGTGCCAGCAGCCGAAACAGGGGCCTGGGCACTGAAGCTTTCTTT.

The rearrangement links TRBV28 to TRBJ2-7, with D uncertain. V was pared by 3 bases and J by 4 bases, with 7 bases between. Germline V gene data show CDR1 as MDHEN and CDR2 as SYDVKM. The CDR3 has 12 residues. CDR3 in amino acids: CASSFPHYEQYF. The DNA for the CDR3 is TGTGCCAGCAGTTTCCCACATTACGAGCAGTACTTC. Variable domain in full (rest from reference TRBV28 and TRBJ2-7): DVKVTQSSRYLVKRTGEKVFLECVQDMDHENMFWYRQDPGLGLRLIYFSYDVKMKEKGDIPEGYSVSREKKERFSLILESASTNQTSMYLCASSFPHYEQYFGPGTRLTVT.

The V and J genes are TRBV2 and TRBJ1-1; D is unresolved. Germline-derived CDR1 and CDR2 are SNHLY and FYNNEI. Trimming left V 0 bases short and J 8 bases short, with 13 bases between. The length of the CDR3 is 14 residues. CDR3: CASSEASWAWEAFF. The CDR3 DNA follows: TGTGCCAGCAGTGAAGCTAGTTGGGCATGGGAAGCTTTCTTT.

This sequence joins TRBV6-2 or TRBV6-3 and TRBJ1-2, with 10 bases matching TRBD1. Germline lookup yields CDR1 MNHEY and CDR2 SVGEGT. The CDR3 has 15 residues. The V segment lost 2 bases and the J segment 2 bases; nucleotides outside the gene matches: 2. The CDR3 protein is CASSYADRGNYGYTF. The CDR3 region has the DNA TGTGCCAGCAGTTACGCGGACAGGGGGAACTATGGCTACACCTTC.

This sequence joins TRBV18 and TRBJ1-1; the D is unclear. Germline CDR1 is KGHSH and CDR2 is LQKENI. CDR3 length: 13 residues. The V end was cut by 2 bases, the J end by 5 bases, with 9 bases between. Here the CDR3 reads CASSPGRRTEAFF. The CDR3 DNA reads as TGTGCCAGCTCACCAGGAAGGAGAACTGAAGCTTTCTTT. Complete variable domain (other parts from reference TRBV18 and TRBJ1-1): NAGVMQNPRHLVRRRGQEARLRCSPMKGHSHVYWYRQLPEEGLKFMVYLQKENIIDESGMPKERFSAEFPKEGPSILRIQQVVRGDSAAYFCASSPGRRTEAFFGQGTRLTVV.

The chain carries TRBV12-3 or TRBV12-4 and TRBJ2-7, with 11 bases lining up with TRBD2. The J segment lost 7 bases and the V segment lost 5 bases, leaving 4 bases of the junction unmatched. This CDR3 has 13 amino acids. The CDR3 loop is CASSPRTSGEQYF. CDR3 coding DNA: TGTGCCAGCAGTCCAAGGACTAGCGGGGAGCAGTACTTC.

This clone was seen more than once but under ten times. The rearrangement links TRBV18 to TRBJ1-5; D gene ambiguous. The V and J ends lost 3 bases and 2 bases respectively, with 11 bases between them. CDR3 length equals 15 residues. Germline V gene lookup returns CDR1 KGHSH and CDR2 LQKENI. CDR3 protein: CASSPPPGGNQPQHF. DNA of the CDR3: TGTGCCAGCTCACCCCCCCCGGGTGGCAATCAGCCCCAGCATTTT.

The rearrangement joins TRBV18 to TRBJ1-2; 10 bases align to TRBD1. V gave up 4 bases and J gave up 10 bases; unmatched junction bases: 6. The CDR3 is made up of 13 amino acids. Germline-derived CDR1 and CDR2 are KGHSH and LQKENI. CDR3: CASSQTGGDDYTF. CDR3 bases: TGTGCCAGCTCACAGACAGGGGGCGATGACTACACCTTC.

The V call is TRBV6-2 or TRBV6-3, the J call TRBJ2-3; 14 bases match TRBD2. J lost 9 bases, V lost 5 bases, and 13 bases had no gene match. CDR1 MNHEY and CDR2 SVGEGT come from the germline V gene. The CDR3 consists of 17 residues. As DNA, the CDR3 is TGTGCCAGCAGTATTAGCGATGGACTAGCGGGGGGCGGGACGCAGTATTTT. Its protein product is CASSISDGLAGGGTQYF.

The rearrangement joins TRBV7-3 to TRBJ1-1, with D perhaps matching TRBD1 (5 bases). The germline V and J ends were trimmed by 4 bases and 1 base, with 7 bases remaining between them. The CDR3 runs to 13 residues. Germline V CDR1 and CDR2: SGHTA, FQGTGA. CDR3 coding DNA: TGTGCCAGCAGCTCCGGACAGAACACTGAAGCTTTCTTT. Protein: CASSSGQNTEAFF. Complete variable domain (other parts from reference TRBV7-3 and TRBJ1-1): GAGVSQTPSNKVTEKGKYVELRCDPISGHTALYWYRQSLGQGPEFLIYFQGTGAADDSGLPNDRFFAVRPEGSVSTLKIQRTERGDSAVYLCASSSGQNTEAFFGQGTRLTVV.

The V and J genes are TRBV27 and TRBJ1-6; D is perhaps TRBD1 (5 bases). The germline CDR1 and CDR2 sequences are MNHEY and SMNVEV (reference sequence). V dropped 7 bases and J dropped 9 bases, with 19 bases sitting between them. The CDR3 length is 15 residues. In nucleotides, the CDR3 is TGTGCCAGCACCCACCCTACAGGCGTATTTTCACCCCTCCACTTT. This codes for CASTHPTGVFSPLHF.

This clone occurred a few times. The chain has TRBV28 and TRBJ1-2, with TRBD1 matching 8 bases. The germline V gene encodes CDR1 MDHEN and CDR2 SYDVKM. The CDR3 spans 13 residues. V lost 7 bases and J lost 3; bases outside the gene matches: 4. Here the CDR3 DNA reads TGTGCCAGCACCAAACAGGGGGACTATGGCTACACCTTC. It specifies CASTKQGDYGYTF.

The CDR3 spells CASTGGATDTQYF. In DNA form, the CDR3 reads TGCGCCAGCACGGGCGGGGCCACAGATACGCAGTATTTT. The V and J genes are TRBV5-1 and TRBJ2-3, with D perhaps TRBD2 (6 bases). The CDR3 runs to 13 residues. CDR1 SGHRS and CDR2 YFSETQ come from the germline V gene. V dropped 6 bases and J dropped 2 bases, with 10 bases sitting between them.

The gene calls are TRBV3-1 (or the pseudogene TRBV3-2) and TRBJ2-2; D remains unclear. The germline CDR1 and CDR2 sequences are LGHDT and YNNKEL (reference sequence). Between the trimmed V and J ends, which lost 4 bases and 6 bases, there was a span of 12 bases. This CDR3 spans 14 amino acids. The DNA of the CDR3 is TGTGCCAGCAGCCGCCCCCCTCGGGCCGGGGAGCTGTTTTTT. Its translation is CASSRPPRAGELFF.

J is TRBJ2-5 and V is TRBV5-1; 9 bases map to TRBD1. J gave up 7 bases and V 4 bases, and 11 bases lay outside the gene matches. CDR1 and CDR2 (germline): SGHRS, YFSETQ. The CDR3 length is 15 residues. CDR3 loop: CASSPVRGQGLTQYF. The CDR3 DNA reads TGCGCCAGCAGCCCAGTCCGGGGACAGGGTTTGACCCAGTACTTC.

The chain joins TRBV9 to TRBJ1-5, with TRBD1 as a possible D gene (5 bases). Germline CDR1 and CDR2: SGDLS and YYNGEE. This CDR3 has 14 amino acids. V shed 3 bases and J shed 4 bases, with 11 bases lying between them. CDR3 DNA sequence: TGTGCCAGCAGCGGTACTGGGGGGAATCAGCCCCAGCATTTT. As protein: CASSGTGGNQPQHF.

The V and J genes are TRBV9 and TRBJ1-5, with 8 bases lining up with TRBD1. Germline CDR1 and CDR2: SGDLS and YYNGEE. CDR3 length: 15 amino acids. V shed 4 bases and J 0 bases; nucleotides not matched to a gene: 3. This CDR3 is CASSTGQDSNQPQHF. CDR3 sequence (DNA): TGTGCCAGCAGCACGGGACAGGATAGCAATCAGCCCCAGCATTTT.

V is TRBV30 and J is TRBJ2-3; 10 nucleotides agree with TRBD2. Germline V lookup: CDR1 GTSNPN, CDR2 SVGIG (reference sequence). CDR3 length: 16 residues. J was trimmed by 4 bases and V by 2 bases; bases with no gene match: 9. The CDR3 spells CAWSTALSGGADTQYF. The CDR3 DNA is TGTGCCTGGAGTACGGCCCTGAGCGGGGGGGCAGATACGCAGTATTTT.

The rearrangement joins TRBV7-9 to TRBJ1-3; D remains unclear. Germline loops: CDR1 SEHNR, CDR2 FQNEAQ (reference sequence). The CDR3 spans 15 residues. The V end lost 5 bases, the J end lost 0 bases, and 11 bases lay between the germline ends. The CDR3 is CASSPGKSSGNTIYF. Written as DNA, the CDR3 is TGTGCCAGCAGCCCTGGCAAAAGCTCTGGAAACACCATATATTTT.

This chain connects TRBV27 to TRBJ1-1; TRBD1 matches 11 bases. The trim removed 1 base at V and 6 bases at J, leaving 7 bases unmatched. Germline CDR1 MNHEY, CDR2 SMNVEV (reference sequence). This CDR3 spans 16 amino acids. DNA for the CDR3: TGTGCCAGCAGTTTATATGGGACAGGGGGTCAATCTGAAGCTTTCTTT. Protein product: CASSLYGTGGQSEAFF.

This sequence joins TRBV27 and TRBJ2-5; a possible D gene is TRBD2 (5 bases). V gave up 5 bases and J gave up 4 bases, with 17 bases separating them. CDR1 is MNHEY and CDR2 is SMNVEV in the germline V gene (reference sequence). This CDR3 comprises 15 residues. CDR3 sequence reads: CASSALLGSAETQYF. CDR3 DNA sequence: TGTGCCAGCAGTGCACTACTAGGAAGTGCAGAGACCCAGTACTTC.

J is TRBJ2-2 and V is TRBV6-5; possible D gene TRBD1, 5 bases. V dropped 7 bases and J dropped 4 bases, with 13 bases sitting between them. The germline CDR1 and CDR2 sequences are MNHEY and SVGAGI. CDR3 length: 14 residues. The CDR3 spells CASKDPGSTGELFF. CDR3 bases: TGTGCCAGCAAAGACCCAGGGTCCACCGGGGAGCTGTTTTTT.

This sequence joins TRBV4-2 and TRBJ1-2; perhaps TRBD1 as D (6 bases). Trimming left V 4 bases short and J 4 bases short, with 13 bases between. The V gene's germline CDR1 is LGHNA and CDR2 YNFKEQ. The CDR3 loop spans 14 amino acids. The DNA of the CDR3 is TGTGCCAGCAGCCCAAGTCGCAGGGGCTATGGCTACACCTTC. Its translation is CASSPSRRGYGYTF.

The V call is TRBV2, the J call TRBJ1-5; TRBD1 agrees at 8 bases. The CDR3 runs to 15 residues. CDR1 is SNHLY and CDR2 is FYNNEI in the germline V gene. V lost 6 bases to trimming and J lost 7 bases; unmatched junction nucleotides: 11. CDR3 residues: CASSGDRPSRQPQHF. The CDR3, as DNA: TGTGCCAGCAGCGGGGACAGGCCCTCCCGCCAGCCCCAGCATTTT.

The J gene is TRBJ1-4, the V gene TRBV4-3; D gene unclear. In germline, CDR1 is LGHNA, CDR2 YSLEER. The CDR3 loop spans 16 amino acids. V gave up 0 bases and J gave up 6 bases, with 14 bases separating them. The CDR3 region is CASSQDSPGGHEKLFF. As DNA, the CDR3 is TGCGCCAGCAGCCAAGATTCGCCGGGTGGTCATGAAAAACTGTTTTTT.